This T cell receptor beta chain was recovered during a study of a mutant IDH1 vaccine in newly diagnosed glioma. Study context: Patients were given eight vaccinations, scheduled in weeks 1, 3, 5, 7, 11, 15, 19 and 23. Investigators started vaccination 4-6 weeks after radiotherapy alone, or with temozolomide cycles.

About this clone: Its specificity is unknown. The junction departs from the called germline gene at one end, perhaps through a read error.

The method was immunoSEQ multiplex PCR; TCRdb's version includes in-frame clones alone and lacks a portion of them. The repertoire holds under 55,000 clones, with 90% to 95% as singletons. As for time point: week 11, during vaccination. The investigators gave 300 ug of mutant IDH1 20-mer peptide in each vaccine dose, together with topical imiquimod. Here the sequenced sample was PBMCs, taken from a glioma patient whose treatment included an IDH1 peptide vaccine. The receptor was isolated from a man aged 45-60 years with glioma.

The CDR3 protein is CASSFRLQGTQYF. The CDR3 nucleotides are TGTGCCAGCAGCTTTAGACTCCAAGGGACCCAGTACTTC. The chain has TRBV7-9 and TRBJ2-5; no firm D call. This CDR3 has 13 residues. Germline V gene sequence: CDR1 SEHNR, CDR2 FQNEAQ (reference sequence). The full variable domain, its missing parts supplied by reference TRBV7-9 and TRBJ2-5, is DTGVSQNPRHKITKRGQNVTFRCDPISEHNRLYWYRQTLGQGPEFLTYFQNEAQLEKSRLLSDRFSAERPKGSFSTLEIQRTEQGDSAMYLCASSFRLQGTQYFGPGTRLLVL.